The 6 T cell receptor beta chains presented below share a single source sample, sequenced in a study of breast tumors, draining lymph nodes, adjacent tissues. TCRdb used MiXCR to reprocess the multiplex PCR reads, holding one entry per CDR3 protein. Of approximately 52,000 distinct CDR3 sequences listed, around 45% were seen once; the top ten hold over 9.5%. Sequencing was carried out using breast tumor tissue. These receptors were collected from a female donor with breast cancer. Some clones in this sample may be carry-over from other donors' samples.

This clonotype was picked up many times. The chain links TRBV20-1 to TRBJ1-2, with a weak D call TRBD1 (5 bases). CDR1 DFQATT and CDR2 SNEGSKA come from the germline V gene (reference sequence). Trimming shortened V by 5 bases and J by 6 bases, and 19 bases separated the two germline ends. The CDR3 loop spans 14 amino acids. This chain's CDR3 is CSAAPGPGRNGYTF. Here the CDR3 DNA reads TGCAGTGCTGCCCCGGGACCCGGTAGAAATGGCTACACCTTC.

This clonotype occurred many times. The chain carries TRBV15 and TRBJ2-6; either TRBD1 or TRBD2 may supply D (5 bases each). Germline lookup yields CDR1 LNHNV and CDR2 YYDKDF (reference sequence). V was clipped by 1 base and J by 2 bases, with 9 bases between them. The CDR3 covers 16 residues. CDR3 sequence reads: CATSRGVGAGANVLTF. The CDR3 region has the DNA TGTGCCACCAGCAGAGGGGTGGGGGCTGGGGCCAACGTCCTGACTTTC.

The genes are TRBV7-3 and TRBJ2-5; 9 bases match TRBD2. From germline, CDR1 is SGHTA and CDR2 FQGTGA. The J segment lost 7 bases and the V segment lost 4 bases, leaving 13 bases of the junction unmatched. This CDR3 contains 16 residues. The DNA of the CDR3 is TGTGCCAGCAGCTCTCTAGCGGGAAGATCTCGAGGGACCCAGTACTTC. Translated, it gives CASSSLAGRSRGTQYF.

This clonotype counts as medium-sized. The V gene is TRBV12-3 or TRBV12-4, the J gene TRBJ2-7; D is unclear. V was shortened by 7 bases and J by 6 bases, with 10 bases between the two germline ends. The CDR3 sequence is 11 residues long. The DNA of the CDR3 is TGTGCCAGCAAAAGGGTCGGCGAGCAGTACTTC. Residues: CASKRVGEQYF.

This clonotype was recorded only once. Just one base apart from a much larger clone, this may be a read error. This chain uses TRBV29-1 with TRBJ1-1, with no clear D. Trimming took 5 bases from V and 10 from J, leaving 26 bases between them. The CDR3 is 15 amino acids. The V gene's germline CDR1 is SQVTM and CDR2 ANQGSEA. CDR3 residues: CSVRIRRDHGSGAFF. The CDR3 nucleotides are TGCAGCGTTCGGATCCGTCGAGACCATGGTTCGGGAGCTTTCTTT.

Ten or more counts support this clonotype. V gene TRBV6-2 or TRBV6-3 combines with J gene TRBJ2-5; 12 bases align to TRBD2. This CDR3 region has 18 residues. V lost 4 bases and J lost 2; bases outside the gene matches: 11. Germline CDR1 reads MNHEY; CDR2 reads SVGEGT. The CDR3 spells CASSSPGLAGILQETQYF. The CDR3 nucleotides are TGTGCCAGCAGTTCACCCGGACTAGCGGGAATTCTACAAGAGACCCAGTACTTC.